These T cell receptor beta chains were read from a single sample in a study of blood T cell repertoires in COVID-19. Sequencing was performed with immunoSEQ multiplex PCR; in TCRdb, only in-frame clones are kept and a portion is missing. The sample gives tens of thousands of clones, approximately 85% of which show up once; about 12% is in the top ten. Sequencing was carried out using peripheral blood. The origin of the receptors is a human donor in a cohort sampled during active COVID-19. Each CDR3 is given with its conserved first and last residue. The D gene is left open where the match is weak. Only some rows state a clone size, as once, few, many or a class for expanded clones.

CDR3aa: CASSLGGTTNTGELFF
CDR3nt: TGTGCCAGCAGCTTGGGAGGGACGACGAACACCGGGGAGCTGTTTTTT
j_gene: TRBJ2-2
v_gene: TRBV7-3
d_gene: TRBD2
abundance: -

CDR3aa: CASSLASSSGYNEQFF
CDR3nt: TGTGCCAGCAGCTTAGCTTCCTCTAGCGGGTACAATGAGCAGTTCTTC
j_gene: TRBJ2-1
v_gene: TRBV11-2
d_gene: TRBD2
abundance: -

CDR3aa: CASSPLAGVAGELFF
CDR3nt: TGTGCCAGCAGCCCCCTAGCGGGAGTGGCCGGGGAGCTGTTTTTT
j_gene: TRBJ2-2
v_gene: TRBV5-8
d_gene: TRBD2
abundance: -

CDR3aa: CASSLGALIYAGALYNEQFF
CDR3nt: TGTGCCAGCAGTTTAGGGGCCTTAATATATGCTGGAGCCCTATACAATGAGCAGTTCTTC
j_gene: TRBJ2-1
v_gene: TRBV28
d_gene: -
abundance: -

CDR3aa: CASSYSAGLHGYTF
CDR3nt: TGTGCCAGCAGTTACTCAGCAGGGCTTCATGGCTACACCTTC
j_gene: TRBJ1-2
v_gene: TRBV6-2/TRBV6-3
d_gene: -
abundance: -

CDR3aa: CASTMYAQGPYGYTF
CDR3nt: TGTGCCAGCACCATGTACGCACAGGGCCCCTATGGCTACACCTTC
j_gene: TRBJ1-2
v_gene: TRBV2
d_gene: -
abundance: -

CDR3aa: CASSGASGGEQYF
CDR3nt: TGTGCCAGCAGTGGGGCTAGCGGGGGCGAGCAGTACTTC
j_gene: TRBJ2-7
v_gene: TRBV2
d_gene: TRBD2
abundance: -

CDR3aa: CASRGLAGNNEQFF
CDR3nt: TGCGCCAGCCGGGGACTAGCGGGAAACAATGAGCAGTTCTTC
j_gene: TRBJ2-1
v_gene: TRBV5-1
d_gene: TRBD2
abundance: -

CDR3aa: CASSSREANVLTF
CDR3nt: TGTGCCAGCAGCTCCCGGGAGGCCAACGTCCTGACTTTC
j_gene: TRBJ2-6
v_gene: TRBV7-2
d_gene: -
abundance: -

CDR3aa: CASSLGGYDTF
CDR3nt: TGTGCCAGCAGTTTAGGAGGGTATGACACCTTC
j_gene: TRBJ1-2
v_gene: TRBV28
d_gene: -
abundance: -

CDR3aa: CATGRDNTGELFF
CDR3nt: TGTGCCACCGGGCGGGACAACACCGGGGAGCTGTTTTTT
j_gene: TRBJ2-2
v_gene: TRBV5-4
d_gene: -
abundance: once

CDR3aa: CASSPGTGGTEAFF
CDR3nt: TGCGCCAGCAGCCCAGGGACAGGGGGCACTGAAGCTTTCTTT
j_gene: TRBJ1-1
v_gene: TRBV5-1
d_gene: TRBD1
abundance: -

CDR3aa: CAISEWSRGSKSIEQFF
CDR3nt: TGTGCCATCAGTGAGTGGTCTAGGGGGAGTAAATCAATCGAGCAGTTCTTC
j_gene: TRBJ2-1
v_gene: TRBV10-3
d_gene: -
abundance: -

CDR3aa: CASSQDRGLSYEQYF
CDR3nt: TGTGCCAGCAGCCAAGACCGGGGACTATCCTACGAGCAGTACTTC
j_gene: TRBJ2-7
v_gene: TRBV3-1/TRBV3-2
d_gene: TRBD2
abundance: -

CDR3aa: CASSIARSTDTQYF
CDR3nt: TGTGCCAGCAGTATTGCCAGAAGCACAGATACGCAGTATTTT
j_gene: TRBJ2-3
v_gene: TRBV9
d_gene: -
abundance: once

CDR3aa: CASSPNSGRVPYNEQFF
CDR3nt: TGTGCCAGCAGCCCTAATAGCGGGAGGGTCCCCTACAATGAGCAGTTCTTC
j_gene: TRBJ2-1
v_gene: TRBV4-2
d_gene: TRBD2
abundance: -